The clone carrying this TCR beta chain has at least ten counts. In TCRdb, the 5' RACE reads were re-called with MiXCR into one record per CDR3 protein. The repertoire holds some 400,000 distinct CDR3 sequences, approximately 6% seen once, with about 15% in the top ten. This CDR3 spans 18 amino acids. This entry comes from a study of T cells after yellow fever vaccination. The V call is TRBV1, the J call TRBJ2-4; the table's D gene call, TRBD2, was not cross checked with the DNA. TRBV1 is recorded as a pseudogene. The specimen was PBMCs, collected 5 days after the yellow fever booster vaccination. The sequence came from a man under 40 who received the YFV17D yellow fever vaccine. The CDR3 region has the DNA TGCACCAGCAGCCAAGAAGCCCAACTAGCGGGAGTGCTAAACATTCAGTACTTC. Encoded protein: CTSSQEAQLAGVLNIQYF.